The 2 T cell receptor beta chains in this list originate from one sample, sequenced in a study of T cell responses to AZD1222 COVID-19 vaccine. The method was immunoSEQ multiplex PCR; TCRdb's version includes in-frame clones alone and lacks a portion of them. The table records 150,000 to 200,000 clones, 85% to 95% of them present only once. Source: peripheral blood, taken 28 days after the second AZD1222 dose. The receptors originated from an adult who received the AZD1222 COVID-19 vaccine.

The chain links TRBV10-3 to TRBJ2-7; 10 bases are shared with TRBD2. V shed 4 bases and J 5 bases; nucleotides not matched to a gene: 8. The CDR3 spans 15 residues. From germline, CDR1 is ENHRY and CDR2 SYGVKD. The CDR3 here is CAISVGASGSHEQYF. In DNA form, the CDR3 reads TGTGCCATCAGTGTTGGCGCTAGCGGGAGCCACGAGCAGTACTTC.

The gene calls are TRBV5-6 and TRBJ2-1; D may be TRBD1 or TRBD2 (5 bases each). Germline loops: CDR1 SGHDT, CDR2 YYEEEE. CDR3 length: 14 amino acids. With 4 bases removed from V and 7 bases from J, the gap between germline ends came to 15 bases. The CDR3 is CASSQRWGRNEQFF. The CDR3 bases are TGTGCCAGCAGCCAACGGTGGGGGAGAAATGAGCAGTTCTTC.